Shown below are 10 T cell receptor beta chains from a single sample sequenced in a study of blood T cell repertoires in COVID-19. Measured with immunoSEQ multiplex PCR; TCRdb has only the in-frame clones, and not every one. Found here are 180,000 or so clones, approximately 84% of them singletons; the top ten hold 6.5% to 8.5%. The specimen was peripheral blood. The receptors come from a human donor with acute or convalescent COVID-19. The donor label of this sample is uncertain.

This rearrangement joins TRBV6-2 or TRBV6-3 to TRBJ1-6; no clear D. Trimming left V 1 base short and J 7 bases short, with 11 bases between. This CDR3 region has 15 residues. Germline CDR1 MNHEY, CDR2 SVGEGT. The CDR3 loop reads CASSYWSLQNSPLHF. The CDR3 coding sequence is TGTGCCAGCAGTTACTGGAGCCTTCAAAATTCACCCCTCCACTTT.

The chain is built from TRBV29-1 and TRBJ2-1, with 11 bases that match TRBD2. Trimming took 6 bases from V and 3 from J; bases not matched to a gene: 4. Germline V CDR1 and CDR2: SQVTM, ANQGSEA. CDR3 length: 14 amino acids. This CDR3 reads CSVPTSGNYNEQFF. The CDR3 region has the DNA TGCAGCGTCCCGACTAGCGGGAACTACAATGAGCAGTTCTTC.

The chain joins TRBV7-4 to TRBJ2-7; TRBD2 matches at 9 bases. The V segment lost 1 base and the J segment 3 bases; nucleotides outside the gene matches: 10. CDR1 and CDR2 (germline): SGHVT, SQSDAQ. The CDR3 length is 17 residues. The DNA for the CDR3 is TGTGCCAGCAGCTTAGGCCCCAGGCTAGCGGGGCTCTACGAGCAGTACTTC. Its translation: CASSLGPRLAGLYEQYF.

This clone was picked up a small number of times. The CDR3 loop is CASSIRGKDTGELFF. CDR3 coding DNA: TGTGCCAGTAGTATCAGGGGGAAGGACACCGGGGAGCTGTTTTTT. The rearrangement uses TRBV19 and TRBJ2-2; 7 nucleotides agree with TRBD1. The CDR3 has 15 amino acids. V lost 3 bases, J lost 3 bases, and 4 bases stayed unmatched. Germline V gives CDR1 LNHDA, CDR2 SQIVND (reference sequence).

The genes are TRBV28 and TRBJ1-2; D not certain. Trimming removed 8 bases at V and 0 bases at J, with 4 bases between. CDR3 length: 11 residues. Per the germline V gene, CDR1 is MDHEN and CDR2 is SYDVKM. CDR3 residues: CASLANYGYTF. The CDR3 DNA reads as TGTGCCAGCCTAGCTAACTATGGCTACACCTTC.

V gene TRBV5-8 combines with J gene TRBJ1-2; TRBD1 matches at 9 bases. CDR1 and CDR2 from the germline V gene are SGHTS and YDEGEE. The ends lost 5 bases at V and 8 bases at J; junction bases unmatched: 13. This CDR3 has 15 amino acids. The CDR3 region is CASRRTGVTTSGYTF. The DNA of the CDR3 is TGTGCCAGCAGACGGACAGGGGTGACGACTAGCGGCTACACCTTC.

This chain joins TRBV19 and TRBJ2-3, with 12 bases lining up with TRBD2. V lost 6 bases to trimming and J lost 1 base; unmatched junction nucleotides: 2. CDR1 LNHDA and CDR2 SQIVND come from the germline V gene (reference sequence). The CDR3 has 15 residues. The DNA of the CDR3 is TGTGCCAGTAGAAGACTAGCGGGGGGCACAGATACGCAGTATTTT. It is translated as CASRRLAGGTDTQYF.

The chain recombines TRBV11-2 with TRBJ1-1; D gene unclear. V lost 5 bases and J 5 bases, leaving 6 bases between the germline ends. Germline CDR1 is SGHAT and CDR2 is FQNNGV. The CDR3 runs to 11 residues. The CDR3 DNA sequence: TGTGCCAGCAGCCTTGTAACTGAAGCTTTCTTT. It encodes CASSLVTEAFF.

The chain couples TRBV5-4 to TRBJ2-2, with 9 nucleotides matching TRBD2. The CDR3 length is 16 residues. J was trimmed by 4 bases and V by 4 bases; bases with no gene match: 8. Germline CDR1 is SGHNT and CDR2 is YYREEE (reference sequence). CDR3 loop: CASSRASGKSTGELFF. In DNA, the CDR3 is TGTGCCAGCAGCAGGGCTAGCGGGAAGTCCACCGGGGAGCTGTTTTTT.

The chain links TRBV11-1 to TRBJ2-7; no firm D call. With 0 bases removed from V and 7 bases from J, the gap between germline ends came to 7 bases. The CDR3 covers 12 residues. Germline CDR1 reads SGHAT; CDR2 reads FQDESV (reference sequence). In DNA, the CDR3 is TGTGCCAGCAGCTTAGCCGCCAGGGAGCAGTACTTC. This translates into CASSLAAREQYF.